This T cell receptor (beta chain) was recovered during a study of blood T cell repertoires in COVID-19. Whole-study context: T cells, B-cell-depleted T cells, or PBMCs supplied cDNA or gDNA.

CDR3 length: 12 residues. V dropped 3 bases and J dropped 9 bases, with 9 bases sitting between them. Sequenced by immunoSEQ multiplex PCR; TCRdb stores in-frame clones only, minus some. The sample shows more than 250,000 clones, about 91% of them seen only once. Those enrolled, adults aged roughly 18 to 90 years, came from roughly 22 US areas. Researchers sorted participants into cohorts using their self-reported clinical history. The specimen was PBMCs or T cells enriched from blood (not recorded which). The chain employs TRBV12-3 or TRBV12-4 and TRBJ2-1; no clear D. The clonotype was recovered from a woman in her thirties or forties with acute COVID-19. CDR3 DNA: TGTGCCAGCAGTTTGTTAGCCTCTGAGCAGTTCTTC. Translated: CASSLLASEQFF.